This TCR beta chain comes out of a study of molecular identifiers for immune sequencing clone quantification. MiXCR, run by TCRdb on the PCR reads, gives a single entry per CDR3 protein. The sample shows approximately 550,000 distinct CDR3 sequences, roughly a fifth of them seen only once. From its first to its last residue, the CDR3 has 14 amino acids. Turning to this clonotype: In this CDR3 the conserved last residue, phenylalanine or tryptophan, is missing, so a read error is likely. No DNA is shown, since the ends of the CDR3 on it are uncertain; the CDR3 is the one TCRdb lists.

Material for sequencing was naive CD8+ T cells from blood, with Jurkat cell RNA spiked in. The subset here: FACS-sorted CD8+CD4-CCR7+CD45RA+ naive T cells. This clonotype was sampled from a human donor in good health. Some libraries in this study had Jurkat cell RNA spiked in. The V gene is TRBV12-3 or TRBV12-4, the J gene TRBJ2-3; the table calls TRBD1, which could not be checked here. The CDR3 is CASSPDNSGTGDVL.